This TCR beta chain was obtained from a study of blood T cell repertoires in COVID-19. The overall study: Spain, Italy and the United States supplied samples that represented acute and convalescent COVID-19. PBMCs, B-cell-depleted T cells, or T cells were the source of the cDNA or gDNA that made up the material.

V dropped 4 bases and J dropped 4 bases, with 13 bases sitting between them. CDR1 ENHRY and CDR2 SYGVKD come from the germline V gene. There are 15 residues in the CDR3. This clone came up once. Generated by immunoSEQ multiplex PCR, the TCRdb table keeps only in-frame clones and is missing some. The table lists some 180,000 clones, 75% to 90% of them singletons. This chain joins TRBV10-3 and TRBJ2-2; D is possibly TRBD2 (7 bases). The TCR comes from a woman aged 55-75 years with acute or convalescent COVID-19. Sequencing was done on a sample of peripheral blood. The CDR3 nucleotides are TGTGCCATCAGTGGGGGGGGCTTTGGCACCGGGGAGCTGTTTTTT. Protein: CAISGGGFGTGELFF.